The next 15 T cell receptor beta chains were all read from a single sample in a study of cytomegalovirus exposure and HLA in healthy donors. Vbeta (60) and Jbeta (13) primers were used in the PCR. The method was immunoSEQ multiplex PCR; TCRdb's version includes in-frame clones alone and lacks a portion of them. This sample's table has 130,000 or so clones. The sequenced sample was PBMCs. The receptors stem from an older woman in good health and CMV-seronegative.

The J gene is TRBJ2-1, the V gene TRBV4-1, with TRBD2 matching over 9 bases. Losses at the gene ends were 2 bases for V and 9 bases for J; bases not matched to a gene: 11. Germline CDR1 reads MGHRA; CDR2 reads YSYEKL. The CDR3 loop spans 16 amino acids. CDR3 protein: CASSQSGGGAFGEQFF. The CDR3 nucleotides read TGCGCCAGCAGCCAATCTGGCGGGGGGGCTTTTGGTGAGCAGTTCTTC.

V gene TRBV6-5 combines with J gene TRBJ2-7; TRBD2 is a possible D gene (6 bases). Trimming removed 0 bases at V and 7 bases at J, with 13 bases between. The CDR3 has 14 amino acids. Per germline, CDR1 MNHEY and CDR2 SVGAGI. The DNA of the CDR3 is TGTGCCAGCAGTTACTCGGAGGGCCTAAAGGAGCAGTACTTC. Translated: CASSYSEGLKEQYF.

The chain has TRBV7-9 and TRBJ1-1; the D is unclear. CDR1 is SEHNR, CDR2 FQNEAQ, per germline (reference sequence). Trimming pared 8 bases from V and 0 bases from J, leaving 10 bases between. The CDR3 consists of 13 residues. CDR3 residues: CASSQIMNTEAFF. The CDR3 DNA sequence: TGTGCCAGCTCTCAGATCATGAACACTGAAGCTTTCTTT. Drawing the rest from reference TRBV7-9 and TRBJ1-1, the complete variable domain is DTGVSQNPRHKITKRGQNVTFRCDPISEHNRLYWYRQTLGQGPEFLTYFQNEAQLEKSRLLSDRFSAERPKGSFSTLEIQRTEQGDSAMYLCASSQIMNTEAFFGQGTRLTVV.

The chain is built from TRBV19 and TRBJ1-2; 9 nucleotides line up with TRBD1. The CDR3 totals 15 residues. The germline V gene encodes CDR1 LNHDA and CDR2 SQIVND (reference sequence). Losses at the gene ends were 6 bases for V and 4 bases for J; bases not matched to a gene: 9. The CDR3 region has the DNA TGTGCCAGTAGCCGTGGACAGGGGCCTGGCTATGGCTACACCTTC. Translating gives CASSRGQGPGYGYTF.

The J gene is TRBJ2-3, the V gene TRBV30; D gene ambiguous. This CDR3 is 15 amino acids long. Deletions cut 3 bases from V and 1 base from J, with 14 bases between. Germline-derived CDR1 and CDR2 are GTSNPN and SVGIG (reference sequence). CDR3 DNA sequence: TGTGCCTGGAGAATTCAAGCAACAGGCACAGATACGCAGTATTTT. Residues: CAWRIQATGTDTQYF.

This chain links TRBV10-3 with TRBJ2-7; TRBD2 aligns across 11 bases. Germline CDR1 ENHRY, CDR2 SYGVKD. The CDR3 runs 15 residues. V lost 4 bases to trimming and J lost 2 bases; unmatched junction nucleotides: 4. The DNA of the CDR3 is TGTGCCATCAGTGGAACTAGCGGGGGAACCTACGAGCAGTACTTC. As protein: CAISGTSGGTYEQYF.

This rearrangement joins TRBV4-1 to TRBJ2-5, with D perhaps TRBD2 (7 bases). The V end lost 4 bases, the J end lost 3 bases, and 24 bases lay between the germline ends. CDR3 length equals 18 residues. Germline CDR1 and CDR2: MGHRA and YSYEKL. In nucleotides, the CDR3 is TGCGCCAGCAGCCGCGTATTCGGGGGGCGCGGAAGGAAAGAGACCCAGTACTTC. Translating it yields CASSRVFGGRGRKETQYF.

The chain carries TRBV6-6 and TRBJ2-5; TRBD2 aligns across 7 bases. Gene TRBJ2-7 matches the end of the DNA better, so the J call may be wrong. This CDR3 is 15 amino acids long. Per germline, CDR1 MNHNY and CDR2 SVGAGI (reference sequence). The CDR3 protein is CASSPNLSGRYEQYF. CDR3 DNA sequence: TGTGCCAGCAGTCCGAACCTTAGCGGGCGGTACGAGCAGTACTTC.

The V call is TRBV5-1, the J call TRBJ2-3; D is undetermined. V shed 4 bases and J shed 1 base, with 7 bases lying between them. This CDR3 comprises 13 residues. Germline-derived CDR1 and CDR2 are SGHRS and YFSETQ. Written as DNA, the CDR3 is TGCGCCAGCAGCATACCAGGCACAGATACGCAGTATTTT. This encodes CASSIPGTDTQYF.

V and J are TRBV9 and TRBJ2-1, with D uncertain. CDR1 and CDR2 from the germline V gene are SGDLS and YYNGEE. V lost 0 bases to trimming and J lost 2 bases, with 12 bases between them. The CDR3 totals 16 residues. CDR3 sequence: CASSVGPTRTYNEQFF. DNA of the CDR3: TGTGCCAGCAGCGTAGGGCCGACGAGGACCTACAATGAGCAGTTCTTC.

The rearrangement uses TRBV29-1 and TRBJ1-3; possibly TRBD1 for D (5 bases). The germline gives CDR1 SQVTM, CDR2 ANQGSEA. The V end was cut by 8 bases, the J end by 0 bases, with 14 bases between. This CDR3 region has 14 residues. The CDR3 sequence: CSIRGIGSGNTIYF. The CDR3 DNA sequence: TGCAGCATAAGGGGCATAGGCTCTGGAAACACCATATATTTT. The full variable domain, rest sourced from reference TRBV29-1 and TRBJ1-3, is SAVISQKPSRDICQRGTSLTIQCQVDSQVTMMFWYRQQPGQSLTLIATANQGSEATYESGFVIDKFPISRPNLTFSTLTVSNMSPEDSSIYLCSIRGIGSGNTIYFGEGSWLTVV.

This sequence joins TRBV10-3 and TRBJ1-6; 7 nucleotides align to TRBD1. CDR3 length equals 15 residues. Trimming at V came to 2 bases and at J to 7 bases, leaving 5 bases not matched to a gene. Looked up from germline, CDR1 is ENHRY and CDR2 is SYGVKD. The DNA of the CDR3 is TGTGCCATCAGTGAGAAGGGGACAGCCAATTCACCCCTCCACTTT. This codes for CAISEKGTANSPLHF.

This chain joins TRBV6-4 and TRBJ1-5; maybe TRBD1 (5 bases). The V gene lost 3 bases and the J gene lost 0 bases, with 12 bases spanning the gap. Germline V gene lookup returns CDR1 MRHNA and CDR2 SNTAGT. The CDR3 consists of 16 residues. The CDR3 region is CASSEGEGYSNQPQHF. The CDR3 nucleotides read TGTGCCAGCAGTGAAGGGGAGGGATATAGCAATCAGCCCCAGCATTTT.

This chain connects TRBV11-1 to TRBJ2-7, with 8 bases lining up with TRBD1. The CDR3 sequence is 15 residues long. The junction had 11 bases not matched to a gene; V was cut back by 5 bases and J by 5 bases. CDR1 is SGHAT, CDR2 FQDESV, per germline (reference sequence). CDR3 in amino acids: CASSLQGTGNHEQYF. CDR3 DNA sequence: TGTGCCAGCAGCCTCCAAGGGACAGGTAACCACGAGCAGTACTTC.

The genes are TRBV11-3 and TRBJ2-5, with D unresolved. V gave up 4 bases and J gave up 4 bases, with 10 bases separating them. Germline V CDR1 and CDR2: SGHNT, YENEEA. This CDR3 contains 13 residues. The CDR3: CASSSSGRETQYF. CDR3 bases: TGTGCCAGCAGCTCGAGTGGGCGAGAGACCCAGTACTTC.